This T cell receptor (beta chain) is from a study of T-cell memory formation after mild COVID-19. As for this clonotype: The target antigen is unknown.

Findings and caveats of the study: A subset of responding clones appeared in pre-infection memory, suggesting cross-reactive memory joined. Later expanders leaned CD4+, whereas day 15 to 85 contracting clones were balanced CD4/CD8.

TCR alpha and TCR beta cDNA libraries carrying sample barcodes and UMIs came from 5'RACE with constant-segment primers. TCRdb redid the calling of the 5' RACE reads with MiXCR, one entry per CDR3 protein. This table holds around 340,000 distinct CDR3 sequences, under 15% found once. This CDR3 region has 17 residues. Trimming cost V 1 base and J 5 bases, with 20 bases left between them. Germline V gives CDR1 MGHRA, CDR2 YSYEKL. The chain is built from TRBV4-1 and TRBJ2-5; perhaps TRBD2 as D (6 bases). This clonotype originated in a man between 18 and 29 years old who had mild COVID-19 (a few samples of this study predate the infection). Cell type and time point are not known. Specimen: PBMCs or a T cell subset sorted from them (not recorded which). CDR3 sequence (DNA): TGCGCCAGCAGCCAAGGGGGTGGAGGGACCGCATCGGAGACCCAGTACTTC. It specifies CASSQGGGGTASETQYF.